The subject of this entry is one T cell receptor (beta chain). Its antigen is currently unknown. These data are taken from a study of cytomegalovirus exposure and HLA in healthy donors. The overall study: The same platform was used for the 90 to 150 validation repertoires and the 600 to 850 first-cohort repertoires, a later analysis reported. Study observations and caveats: Among the CMV-associated chains, three were confirmed in vitro as specific for CMV antigens. In the roughly 120 validation repertoires, a later analysis found that first-cohort TCR clusters tended to co-occur. Associated with cytomegalovirus, according to the listing, were fewer than 200 TCR beta chains.

The CDR3 is made up of 18 amino acids. V was clipped by 3 bases and J by 0 bases; unmatched bases: 11. CDR1 and CDR2 (germline): MGHRA, YSYEKL. Method: immunoSEQ multiplex PCR; TCRdb's copy keeps in-frame clones and lacks some. The table includes some 150,000 clones, roughly 87% detected once. The rearrangement joins TRBV4-1 to TRBJ1-3, with 7 bases that match TRBD1. The source of this sequence is a man between 18 and 29 years old in good health and CMV-seropositive. The sequenced material came from PBMCs. The chain's CDR3 is CASSQEGQRLSSGNTIYF. CDR3 sequence (DNA): TGCGCCAGCAGCCAGGAGGGACAGCGCCTTTCCTCTGGAAACACCATATATTTT.